This TCR beta chain was sequenced in a study of T cell responses to AZD1222 COVID-19 vaccine. The CDR3 totals 13 residues. V was shortened by 4 bases and J by 2 bases, with 8 bases between the two germline ends. Germline V gene lookup returns CDR1 SNHLY and CDR2 FYNNEI. As concerns this clone: Its specificity is not known.

The study's findings and limits: CD4 TCRs associated with vaccination spanned spike, dominating at 160-218 and 743-854.

TCRdb's copy holds only in-frame clones and misses some; the assay was immunoSEQ multiplex PCR. This sample has 85,000 to 100,000 clones; around 90% occur once, and the top ten carry about 24%. This chain uses TRBV2 with TRBJ1-1; D ambiguous. Sample: peripheral blood, taken on day 0 of AZD1222 vaccination. This TCR was sampled from an adult in good health. This chain's CDR3 is CASSADGNTEAFF. Here the CDR3 DNA reads TGTGCCAGCAGTGCGGATGGTAACACTGAAGCTTTCTTT. The entire variable domain, with the rest obtained from reference TRBV2 and TRBJ1-1, is as follows: EPEVTQTPSHQVTQMGQEVILRCVPISNHLYFYWYRQILGQKVEFLVSFYNNEISEKSEIFDDQFSVERPDGSNFTLKIRSTKLEDSAMYFCASSADGNTEAFFGQGTRLTVV.